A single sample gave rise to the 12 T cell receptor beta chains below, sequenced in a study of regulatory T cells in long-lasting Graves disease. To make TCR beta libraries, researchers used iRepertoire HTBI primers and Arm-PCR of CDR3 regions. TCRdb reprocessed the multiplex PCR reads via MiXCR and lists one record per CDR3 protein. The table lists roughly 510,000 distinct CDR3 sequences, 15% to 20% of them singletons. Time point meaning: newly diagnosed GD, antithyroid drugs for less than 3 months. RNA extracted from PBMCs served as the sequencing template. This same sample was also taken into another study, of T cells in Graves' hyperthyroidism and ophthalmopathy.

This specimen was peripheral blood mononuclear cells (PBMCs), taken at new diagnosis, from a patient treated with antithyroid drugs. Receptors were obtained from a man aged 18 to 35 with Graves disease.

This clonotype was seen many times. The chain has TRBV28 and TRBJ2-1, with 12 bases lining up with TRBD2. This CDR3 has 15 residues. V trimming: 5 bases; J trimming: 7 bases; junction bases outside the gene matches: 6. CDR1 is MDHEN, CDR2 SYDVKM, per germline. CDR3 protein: CASSPGLAGINEQFF. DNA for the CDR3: TGTGCCAGCAGTCCGGGACTAGCGGGTATTAATGAGCAGTTCTTC.

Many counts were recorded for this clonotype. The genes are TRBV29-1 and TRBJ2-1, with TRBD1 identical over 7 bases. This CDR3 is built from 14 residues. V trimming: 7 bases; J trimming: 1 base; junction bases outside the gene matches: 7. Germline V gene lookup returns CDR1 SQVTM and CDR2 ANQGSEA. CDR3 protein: CSAHGTESYNEQFF. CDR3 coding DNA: TGCAGCGCCCACGGGACAGAGTCCTACAATGAGCAGTTCTTC.

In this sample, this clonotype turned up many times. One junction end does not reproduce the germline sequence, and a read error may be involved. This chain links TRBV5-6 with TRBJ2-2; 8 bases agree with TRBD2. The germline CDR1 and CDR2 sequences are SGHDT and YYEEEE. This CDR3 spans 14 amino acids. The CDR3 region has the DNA TGCGCCAGCAGCCAACTAGCGGAGGGCGGGGAGCTGTTTTTT. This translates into CASSQLAEGGELFF.

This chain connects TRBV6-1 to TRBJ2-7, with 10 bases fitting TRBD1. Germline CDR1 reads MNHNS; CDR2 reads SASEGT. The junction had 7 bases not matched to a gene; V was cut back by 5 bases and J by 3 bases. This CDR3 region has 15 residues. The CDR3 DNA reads TGTGCCAGCAGTACTCCGGGACAGGGGCTCTACGAGCAGTACTTC. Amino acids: CASSTPGQGLYEQYF.

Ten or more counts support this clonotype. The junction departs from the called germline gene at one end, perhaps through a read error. CDR3 in amino acids: CASSLGGSNTGELFF. CDR3 coding DNA: TGTGCCAGCAGCTTAGGGGGTTCGAACACCGGGGAGCTGTTTTTT. The chain combines TRBV12-3 or TRBV12-4 with TRBJ2-2; perhaps TRBD1 as D (6 bases). There are 15 residues in the CDR3.

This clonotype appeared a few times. CDR3 sequence: CATSRDRDINEQFF. The CDR3 DNA is TGTGCCACCAGCAGAGATAGGGACATCAATGAGCAGTTCTTC. The chain couples TRBV15 to TRBJ2-1; possibly TRBD1 for D (6 bases). Germline V gives CDR1 LNHNV, CDR2 YYDKDF (reference sequence). V lost 0 bases and J 6 bases, leaving 9 bases between the germline ends. CDR3 size: 14 residues.

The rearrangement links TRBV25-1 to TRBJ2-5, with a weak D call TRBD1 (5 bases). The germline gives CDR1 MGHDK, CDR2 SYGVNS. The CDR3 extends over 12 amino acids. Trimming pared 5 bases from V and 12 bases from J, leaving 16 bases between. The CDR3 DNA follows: TGTGCCAGCAGTTTAGGGCAGGGCCCAGAGTACTTC. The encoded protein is CASSLGQGPEYF.

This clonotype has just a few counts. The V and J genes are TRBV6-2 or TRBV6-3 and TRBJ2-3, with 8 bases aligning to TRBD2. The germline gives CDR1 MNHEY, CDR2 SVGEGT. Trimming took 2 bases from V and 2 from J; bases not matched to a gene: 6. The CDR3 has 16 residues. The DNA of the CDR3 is TGTGCCAGCAGTTACCGCGGGGGGACAACCACAGATACGCAGTATTTT. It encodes CASSYRGGTTTDTQYF.

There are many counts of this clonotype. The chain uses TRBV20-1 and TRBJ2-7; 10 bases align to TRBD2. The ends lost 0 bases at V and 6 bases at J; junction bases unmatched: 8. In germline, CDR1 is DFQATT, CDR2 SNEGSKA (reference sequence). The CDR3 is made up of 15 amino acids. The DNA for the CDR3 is TGCAGTGCTAGAGAAGCGGGAGGGGCCCGGGGCGAGCAGTACTTC. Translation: CSAREAGGARGEQYF.

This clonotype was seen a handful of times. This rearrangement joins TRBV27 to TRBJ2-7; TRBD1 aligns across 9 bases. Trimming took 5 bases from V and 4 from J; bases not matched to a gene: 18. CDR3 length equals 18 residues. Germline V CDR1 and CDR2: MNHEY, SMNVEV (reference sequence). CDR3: CASSPMMPAGTGTYEQYF. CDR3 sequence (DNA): TGTGCCAGCAGTCCAATGATGCCCGCCGGGACAGGGACTTACGAGCAGTACTTC.

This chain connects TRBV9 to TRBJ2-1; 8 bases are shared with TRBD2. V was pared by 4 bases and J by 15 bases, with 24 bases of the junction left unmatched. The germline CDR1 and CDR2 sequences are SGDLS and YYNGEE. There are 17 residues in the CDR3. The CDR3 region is CASSPNVAGLGDTRTFF. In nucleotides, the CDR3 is TGTGCCAGCAGCCCCAACGTGGCGGGACTAGGTGACACACGAACGTTCTTC.

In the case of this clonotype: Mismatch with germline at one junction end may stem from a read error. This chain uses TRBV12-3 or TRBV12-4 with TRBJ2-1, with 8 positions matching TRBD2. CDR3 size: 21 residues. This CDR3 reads CASSYPVVGGRQQSTYNGQFF. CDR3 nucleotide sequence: TGTGCCAGCAGTTACCCAGTAGTCGGCGGGAGGCAACAATCTACTTACAATGGGCAGTTCTTC.